This T cell receptor beta chain emerged from a study of control samples from healthy donors and cancer patients. Only in-frame clones appear in the TCRdb table, and some are missing; sequencing was by immunoSEQ multiplex PCR. There are tens of thousands of clones in the sample; roughly nine tenths occur only once, and about 4% lies in the top ten. The sequence was obtained from a woman in her 50s in good health. Sequencing was carried out using blood.

CDR3 nucleotide sequence: TGCAGCGTCGCAATACAGGTCAGGTCGTCTGGAAACACCATATATTTT. Protein sequence: CSVAIQVRSSGNTIYF. This chain links TRBV29-1 with TRBJ1-3, with TRBD1 as a possible D gene (5 bases). The CDR3 runs to 16 residues. Trimming left V 6 bases short and J 1 base short, with 19 bases between. CDR1 and CDR2 (germline): SQVTM, ANQGSEA.